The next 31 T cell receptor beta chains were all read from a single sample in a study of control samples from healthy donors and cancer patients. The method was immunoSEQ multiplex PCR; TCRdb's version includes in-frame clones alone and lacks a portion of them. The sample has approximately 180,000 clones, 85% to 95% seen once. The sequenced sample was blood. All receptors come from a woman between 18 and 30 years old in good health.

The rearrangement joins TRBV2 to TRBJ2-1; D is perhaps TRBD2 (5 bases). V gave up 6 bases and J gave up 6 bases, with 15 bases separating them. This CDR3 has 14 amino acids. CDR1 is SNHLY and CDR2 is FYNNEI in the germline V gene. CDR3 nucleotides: TGTGCCAGCAGAGGACGGTCTAGCATCAATGAGCAGTTCTTC. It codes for CASRGRSSINEQFF.

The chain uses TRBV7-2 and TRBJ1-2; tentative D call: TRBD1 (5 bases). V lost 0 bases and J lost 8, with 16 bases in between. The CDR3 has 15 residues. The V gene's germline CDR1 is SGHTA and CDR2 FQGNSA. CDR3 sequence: CASSLALTGPVGYTF. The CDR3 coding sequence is TGTGCCAGCAGCTTAGCGCTAACAGGCCCGGTCGGCTACACCTTC. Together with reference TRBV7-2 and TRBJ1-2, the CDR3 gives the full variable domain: GAGVSQSPSNKVTEKGKDVELRCDPISGHTALYWYRQSLGQGLEFLIYFQGNSAPDKSGLPSDRFSAERTGGSVSTLTIQRTQQEDSAVYLCASSLALTGPVGYTFGSGTRLTVV.

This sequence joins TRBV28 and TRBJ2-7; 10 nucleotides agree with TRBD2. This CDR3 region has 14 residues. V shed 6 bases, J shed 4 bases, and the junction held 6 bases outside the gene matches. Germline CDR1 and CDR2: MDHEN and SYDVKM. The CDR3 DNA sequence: TGTGCCAGCAGACCAGCGGGAGGGTCTTACGAGCAGTACTTC. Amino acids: CASRPAGGSYEQYF.

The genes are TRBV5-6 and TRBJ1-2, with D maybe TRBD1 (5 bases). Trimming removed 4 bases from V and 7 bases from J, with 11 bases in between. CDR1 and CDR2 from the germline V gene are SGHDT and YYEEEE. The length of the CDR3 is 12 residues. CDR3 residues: CASSGWGTGYTF. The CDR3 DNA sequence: TGTGCCAGCAGCGGTTGGGGGACTGGCTACACCTTC.

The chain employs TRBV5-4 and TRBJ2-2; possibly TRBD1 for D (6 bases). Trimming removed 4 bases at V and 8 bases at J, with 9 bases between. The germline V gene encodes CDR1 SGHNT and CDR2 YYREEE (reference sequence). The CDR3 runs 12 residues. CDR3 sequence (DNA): TGTGCCAGCAGCACTGGACAGGGGGAGCTGTTTTTT. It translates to CASSTGQGELFF.

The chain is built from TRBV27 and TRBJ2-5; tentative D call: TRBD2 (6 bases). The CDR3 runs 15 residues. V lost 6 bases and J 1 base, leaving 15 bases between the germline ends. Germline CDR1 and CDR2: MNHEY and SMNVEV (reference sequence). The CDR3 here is CASSPTPGLQETQYF. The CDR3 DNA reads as TGTGCCAGCAGCCCAACCCCGGGACTCCAAGAGACCCAGTACTTC.

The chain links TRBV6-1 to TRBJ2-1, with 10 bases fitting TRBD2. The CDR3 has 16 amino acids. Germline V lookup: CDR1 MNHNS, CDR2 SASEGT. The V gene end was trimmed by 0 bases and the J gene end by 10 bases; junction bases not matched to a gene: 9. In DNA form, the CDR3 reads TGTGCCAGCAGTGAAGCGCATCTAGCGGGGGCTGGGGAGCAGTTCTTC. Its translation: CASSEAHLAGAGEQFF.

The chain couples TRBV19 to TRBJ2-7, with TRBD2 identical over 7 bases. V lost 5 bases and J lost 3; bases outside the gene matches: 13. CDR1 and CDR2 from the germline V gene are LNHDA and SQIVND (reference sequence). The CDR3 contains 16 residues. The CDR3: CASSSGTKRAGYEQYF. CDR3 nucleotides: TGTGCCAGTAGTTCGGGGACTAAGCGGGCGGGCTACGAGCAGTACTTC.

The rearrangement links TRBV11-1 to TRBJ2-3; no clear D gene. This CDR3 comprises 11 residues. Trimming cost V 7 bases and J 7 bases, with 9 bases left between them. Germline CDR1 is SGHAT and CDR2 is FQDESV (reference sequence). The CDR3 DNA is TGTGCCAGCACCCTGGGAAATACGCAGTATTTT. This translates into CASTLGNTQYF.

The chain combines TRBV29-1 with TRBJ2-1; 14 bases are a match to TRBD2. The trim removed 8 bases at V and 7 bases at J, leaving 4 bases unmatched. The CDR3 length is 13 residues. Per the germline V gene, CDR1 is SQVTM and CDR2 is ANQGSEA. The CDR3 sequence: CSPRLAGGNEQFF. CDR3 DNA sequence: TGCAGCCCCCGACTAGCGGGGGGGAATGAGCAGTTCTTC.

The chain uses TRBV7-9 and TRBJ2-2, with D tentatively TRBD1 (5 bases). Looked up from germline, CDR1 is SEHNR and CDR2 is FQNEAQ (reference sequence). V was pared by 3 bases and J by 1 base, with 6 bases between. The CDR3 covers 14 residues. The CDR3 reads CASSLTVNTGELFF. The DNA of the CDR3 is TGTGCCAGCAGCTTGACAGTGAACACCGGGGAGCTGTTTTTT.

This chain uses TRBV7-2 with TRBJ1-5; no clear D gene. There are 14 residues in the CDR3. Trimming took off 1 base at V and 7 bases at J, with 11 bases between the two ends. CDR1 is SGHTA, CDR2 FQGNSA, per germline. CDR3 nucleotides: TGTGCCAGCAGCTTAGATCCACAGTACCAGCCCCAGCATTTT. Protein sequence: CASSLDPQYQPQHF.

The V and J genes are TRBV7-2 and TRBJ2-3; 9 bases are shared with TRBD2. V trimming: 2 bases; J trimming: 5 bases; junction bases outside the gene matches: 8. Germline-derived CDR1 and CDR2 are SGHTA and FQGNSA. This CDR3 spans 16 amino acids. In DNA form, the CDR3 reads TGTGCCAGCAGCTTATTTGCGGGAGGGCTAATAGATACGCAGTATTTT. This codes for CASSLFAGGLIDTQYF.

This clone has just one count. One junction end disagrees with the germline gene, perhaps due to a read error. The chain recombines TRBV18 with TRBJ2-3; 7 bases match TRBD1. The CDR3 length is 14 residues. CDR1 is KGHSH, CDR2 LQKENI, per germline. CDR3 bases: TGTACCAGCTCACCCCGACAGGGTACAGATACGCAGTATTTT. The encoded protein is CTSSPRQGTDTQYF.

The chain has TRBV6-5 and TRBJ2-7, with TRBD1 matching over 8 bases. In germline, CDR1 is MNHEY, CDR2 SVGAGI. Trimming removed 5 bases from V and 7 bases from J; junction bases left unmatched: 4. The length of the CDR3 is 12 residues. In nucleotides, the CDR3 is TGTGCCAGCAGTAGGGACAGGCAAGAGCAGTACTTC. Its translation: CASSRDRQEQYF.

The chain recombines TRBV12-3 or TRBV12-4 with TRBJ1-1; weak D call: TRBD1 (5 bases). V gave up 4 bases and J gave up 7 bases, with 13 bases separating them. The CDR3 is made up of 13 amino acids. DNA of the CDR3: TGTGCCAGCAGTTGGGGGGGGTCACTTGAAGCTTTCTTT. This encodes CASSWGGSLEAFF.

The CDR3 is CSGRGPNQRGTDTQYF. DNA for the CDR3: TGCAGCGGAAGAGGACCGAACCAGCGGGGCACAGATACGCAGTATTTT. V and J are TRBV29-1 and TRBJ2-3; TRBD2 is a possible D gene (6 bases). Looked up from germline, CDR1 is SQVTM and CDR2 is ANQGSEA. The CDR3 sequence is 16 residues long. V was clipped by 7 bases and J by 1 base, with 21 bases between them.

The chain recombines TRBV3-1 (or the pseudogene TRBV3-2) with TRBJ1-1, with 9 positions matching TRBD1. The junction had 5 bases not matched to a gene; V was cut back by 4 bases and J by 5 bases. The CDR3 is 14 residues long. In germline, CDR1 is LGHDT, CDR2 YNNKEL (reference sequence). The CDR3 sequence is CASSPRGQGTEAFF. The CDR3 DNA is TGTGCCAGCAGCCCCCGAGGACAGGGGACTGAAGCTTTCTTT.

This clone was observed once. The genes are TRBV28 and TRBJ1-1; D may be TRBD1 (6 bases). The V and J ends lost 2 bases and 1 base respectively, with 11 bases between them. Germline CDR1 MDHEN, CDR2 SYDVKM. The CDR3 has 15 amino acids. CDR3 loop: CASSLPTGSNTEAFF. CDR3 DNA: TGTGCCAGCAGTTTACCGACAGGATCGAACACTGAAGCTTTCTTT.

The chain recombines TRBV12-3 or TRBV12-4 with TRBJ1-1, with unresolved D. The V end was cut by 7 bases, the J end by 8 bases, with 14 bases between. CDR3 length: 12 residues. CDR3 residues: CASTLDGWEAFF. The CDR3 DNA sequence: TGTGCCAGCACCCTAGATGGATGGGAAGCTTTCTTT.

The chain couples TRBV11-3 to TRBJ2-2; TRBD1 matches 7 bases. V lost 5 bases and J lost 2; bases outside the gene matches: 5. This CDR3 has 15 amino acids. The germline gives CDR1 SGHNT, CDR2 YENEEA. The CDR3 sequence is CASSPGTVNTGELFF. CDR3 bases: TGTGCCAGCAGCCCCGGGACAGTTAACACCGGGGAGCTGTTTTTT.

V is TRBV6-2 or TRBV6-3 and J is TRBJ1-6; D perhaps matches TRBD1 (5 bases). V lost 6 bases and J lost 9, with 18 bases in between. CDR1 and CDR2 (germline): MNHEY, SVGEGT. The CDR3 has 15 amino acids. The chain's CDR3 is CASSPGGGIGSPLHF. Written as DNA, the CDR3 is TGTGCCAGCAGCCCCGGGGGGGGGATCGGTTCACCCCTCCACTTT.

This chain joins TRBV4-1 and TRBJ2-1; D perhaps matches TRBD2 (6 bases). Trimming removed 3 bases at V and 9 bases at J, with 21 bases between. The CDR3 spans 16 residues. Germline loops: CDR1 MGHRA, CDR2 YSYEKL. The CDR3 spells CASSQVGAQRRGEQFF. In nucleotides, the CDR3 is TGCGCCAGCAGCCAGGTCGGCGCACAGAGGCGGGGTGAGCAGTTCTTC.

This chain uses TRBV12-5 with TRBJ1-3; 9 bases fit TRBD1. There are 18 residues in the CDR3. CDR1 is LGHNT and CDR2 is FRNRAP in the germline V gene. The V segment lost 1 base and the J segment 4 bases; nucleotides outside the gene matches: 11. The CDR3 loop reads CASGLAIAGTGFGNTIYF. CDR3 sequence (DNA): TGTGCTAGTGGTTTGGCCATAGCCGGGACAGGGTTCGGAAACACCATATATTTT.

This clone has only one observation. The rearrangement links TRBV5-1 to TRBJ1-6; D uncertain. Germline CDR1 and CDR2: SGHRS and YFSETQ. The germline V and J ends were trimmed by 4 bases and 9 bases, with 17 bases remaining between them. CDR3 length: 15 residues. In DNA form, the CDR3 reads TGCGCCAGCAGCCTTCAGGAGCGGAAGGGTTCACCCCTCCACTTT. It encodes CASSLQERKGSPLHF.

The CDR3 region is CASSMNLIGYTF. In DNA, the CDR3 is TGTGCCAGTAGTATGAACCTCATTGGCTACACCTTC. The chain employs TRBV19 and TRBJ1-2, with D hard to call. The germline CDR1 and CDR2 sequences are LNHDA and SQIVND (reference sequence). The CDR3 loop spans 12 amino acids. The ends were cut back, 3 bases at V and 7 bases at J, with 9 bases in the middle.

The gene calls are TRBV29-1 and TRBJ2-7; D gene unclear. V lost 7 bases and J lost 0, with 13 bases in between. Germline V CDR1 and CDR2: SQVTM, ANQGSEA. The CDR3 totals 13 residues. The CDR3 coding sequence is TGCAGCGCACTACACGGTTTCTCCTACGAGCAGTACTTC. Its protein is CSALHGFSYEQYF.

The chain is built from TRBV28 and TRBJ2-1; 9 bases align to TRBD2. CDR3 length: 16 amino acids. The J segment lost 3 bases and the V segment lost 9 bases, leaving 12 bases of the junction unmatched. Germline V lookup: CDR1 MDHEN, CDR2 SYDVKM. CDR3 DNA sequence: TGTGCCAGGAACCTCTTCCTAGCGGGATTCTACAATGAGCAGTTCTTC. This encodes CARNLFLAGFYNEQFF.

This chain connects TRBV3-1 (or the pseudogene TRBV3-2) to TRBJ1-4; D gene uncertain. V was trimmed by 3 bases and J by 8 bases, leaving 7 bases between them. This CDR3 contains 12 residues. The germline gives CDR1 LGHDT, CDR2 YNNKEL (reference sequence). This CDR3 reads CASSHGREKLFF. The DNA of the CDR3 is TGTGCCAGCAGCCACGGACGGGAAAAACTGTTTTTT.

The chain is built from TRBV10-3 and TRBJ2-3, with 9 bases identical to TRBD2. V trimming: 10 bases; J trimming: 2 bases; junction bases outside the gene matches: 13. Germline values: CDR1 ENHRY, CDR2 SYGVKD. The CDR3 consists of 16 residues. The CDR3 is CATLPERGVLTDTQYF. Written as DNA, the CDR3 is TGTGCCACCCTACCCGAGCGGGGGGTCCTCACAGATACGCAGTATTTT.

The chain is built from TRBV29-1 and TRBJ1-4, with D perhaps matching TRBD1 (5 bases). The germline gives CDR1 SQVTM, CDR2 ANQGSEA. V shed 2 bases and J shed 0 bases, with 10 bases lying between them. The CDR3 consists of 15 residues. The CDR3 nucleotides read TGCAGCGTTGAAAGGACAACTGCAACTAATGAAAAACTGTTTTTT. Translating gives CSVERTTATNEKLFF.